The 22 T cell receptor beta chains given below trace back to one sample, sequenced in a study of blood T cell repertoires in COVID-19. Profiled with immunoSEQ multiplex PCR; TCRdb holds only in-frame clones, not every one. The top ten hold less than 9.5% of the sample, which has roughly 200,000 clones, more than 75% seen once. The sequencing input was peripheral blood. These receptors were taken from an older woman with COVID-19, enrolled during active disease.

This clone was observed a few times. V and J are TRBV29-1 and TRBJ1-4, with D possibly being TRBD1 (6 bases). V lost 4 bases and J lost 6, with 18 bases in between. Looked up from germline, CDR1 is SQVTM and CDR2 is ANQGSEA. The CDR3 is made up of 15 amino acids. The DNA for the CDR3 is TGCAGCGTTGCGCGGGGGGGGCCTCTTCATGAAAAACTGTTTTTT. Encoded protein: CSVARGGPLHEKLFF.

The gene calls are TRBV5-5 and TRBJ2-7; TRBD2 might be the D (5 bases). Looked up from germline, CDR1 is SGHKS and CDR2 is YYEKEE (reference sequence). The CDR3 covers 12 residues. V was clipped by 2 bases and J by 4 bases, with 7 bases between them. CDR3 coding DNA: TGTGCCAGCAGCTTCACGGGATACGAGCAGTACGTC. This sequence encodes CASSFTGYEQYV.

The CDR3 bases are TGCAGCGTCGTCGTAGTTGGGGGCGTCGATACGCAGTATTTT. Its protein product is CSVVVVGGVDTQYF. The V gene is TRBV29-1, the J gene TRBJ2-3; weak D call: TRBD1 (6 bases). Germline V gives CDR1 SQVTM, CDR2 ANQGSEA. Trimming pared 6 bases from V and 6 bases from J, leaving 19 bases between. The CDR3 runs 14 residues.

This chain uses TRBV28 with TRBJ1-2, with D uncertain. V was cut by 7 bases and J by 0 bases, with 21 bases left in between. Germline values: CDR1 MDHEN, CDR2 SYDVKM. CDR3 length: 17 amino acids. The chain's CDR3 is CASTPTAERRANYGYTF. CDR3 nucleotides: TGTGCCAGCACCCCAACGGCGGAGAGGCGAGCTAACTATGGCTACACCTTC.

J is TRBJ1-2 and V is TRBV7-2, with D tentatively TRBD1 (5 bases). The CDR3 is 13 amino acids. Looked up from germline, CDR1 is SGHTA and CDR2 is FQGNSA. Trimming took 5 bases from V and 4 from J, leaving 11 bases between them. CDR3 sequence reads: CASSLVRGYGYTF. In DNA form, the CDR3 reads TGTGCCAGCAGCCTAGTAAGGGGCTATGGCTACACCTTC.

The chain carries TRBV5-1 and TRBJ1-2, with TRBD1 matching 12 bases. The V and J ends lost 4 bases and 5 bases, in that order; junction bases with no gene match: 18. The CDR3 runs 19 residues. Germline lookup yields CDR1 SGHRS and CDR2 YFSETQ. The CDR3 here is CASSPVGQGASKGYYGYTF. CDR3 DNA: TGCGCCAGCAGCCCGGTGGGACAGGGGGCGAGTAAAGGGTATTATGGCTACACCTTC.

V usage is TRBV5-1 and J usage is TRBJ1-1; 8 bases are shared with TRBD1. Germline CDR1 is SGHRS and CDR2 is YFSETQ. Losses at the gene ends were 5 bases for V and 1 base for J; bases not matched to a gene: 10. The CDR3 is 16 amino acids. The CDR3, as DNA: TGCGCCAGCAGGAGAAACCAGGGGGCTCCGAACACTGAAGCTTTCTTT. Translation gives CASRRNQGAPNTEAFF.

The chain uses TRBV7-2 and TRBJ2-2; D uncertain. CDR1 and CDR2 from the germline V gene are SGHTA and FQGNSA. The CDR3 is made up of 14 amino acids. V lost 3 bases and J lost 4, with 9 bases in between. CDR3 protein: CASSLNGVTGELFF. CDR3 in DNA: TGTGCCAGCAGCTTGAATGGAGTCACCGGGGAGCTGTTTTTT.

CDR3 sequence reads: CASSIPPNNEQFF. The CDR3 nucleotides are TGTGCCAGTAGTATACCCCCTAACAATGAGCAGTTCTTC. The chain combines TRBV19 with TRBJ2-1; D is undetermined. The germline V gene encodes CDR1 LNHDA and CDR2 SQIVND (reference sequence). There are 13 residues in the CDR3. V was pared by 2 bases and J by 5 bases, with 7 bases between.

The gene calls are TRBV5-4 and TRBJ1-2; the D is unclear. CDR3 length equals 13 residues. The germline CDR1 and CDR2 sequences are SGHNT and YYREEE (reference sequence). V was cut by 6 bases and J by 5 bases, with 14 bases left in between. This CDR3 is CASKKTGIYGYTF. In DNA form, the CDR3 reads TGTGCCAGCAAAAAGACCGGGATATATGGCTACACCTTC.

CDR3 protein: CASSRTGGNTIYF. In DNA, the CDR3 is TGTGCCAGCAGCCGGACAGGGGGAAACACCATATATTTT. The chain combines TRBV2 with TRBJ1-3, with 8 bases lining up with TRBD1. V lost 6 bases and J lost 4; bases outside the gene matches: 2. This CDR3 contains 13 residues. The germline V gene encodes CDR1 SNHLY and CDR2 FYNNEI.

This chain links TRBV29-1 with TRBJ2-2; 8 positions agree with TRBD2. The CDR3 loop spans 14 amino acids. The germline V gene has CDR1 SQVTM and CDR2 ANQGSEA. Losses at the gene ends were 4 bases for V and 4 bases for J; bases not matched to a gene: 5. CDR3 loop: CSVAGRGLTGELFF. In DNA, the CDR3 is TGCAGCGTTGCCGGGAGGGGACTCACCGGGGAGCTGTTTTTT.

The chain combines TRBV6-5 with TRBJ1-1; D might be TRBD1 (5 bases). Germline V gene lookup returns CDR1 MNHEY and CDR2 SVGAGI. The CDR3 has 15 residues. Trimming took off 4 bases at V and 0 bases at J, with 12 bases between the two ends. CDR3 nucleotides: TGTGCCAGCAGTTCCGGGGGGGACGTGAACACTGAAGCTTTCTTT. Translating gives CASSSGGDVNTEAFF.

The rearrangement uses TRBV12-3 or TRBV12-4 and TRBJ2-5, with D maybe TRBD2 (5 bases). V lost 5 bases and J 5 bases, leaving 9 bases between the germline ends. The CDR3 sequence is 12 residues long. For the CDR3, the DNA is TGTGCCAGCAGTCCATCGGGGGAGACCCAGTACTTC. Its translation: CASSPSGETQYF.

The rearrangement uses TRBV19 and TRBJ2-3, with TRBD1 matching 7 bases. This CDR3 contains 19 residues. Germline V gene sequence: CDR1 LNHDA, CDR2 SQIVND (reference sequence). After removal of 6 bases from V and 3 bases from J, the junction contained 21 bases not matched to a gene. Here the CDR3 reads CASSWGSRDSRDWTDTQYF. The CDR3, as DNA: TGTGCCAGTAGCTGGGGGTCCCGGGACAGTCGTGATTGGACAGATACGCAGTATTTT.

The chain uses TRBV11-2 and TRBJ2-2, with 10 bases matching TRBD1. The germline V gene has CDR1 SGHAT and CDR2 FQNNGV. Germline trimming cut 0 bases from V and 8 bases from J; bases unmatched to any gene: 9. The CDR3 runs 17 residues. The CDR3 region is CASSLDRDRGLIGELFF. In nucleotides, the CDR3 is TGTGCCAGCAGCTTAGACCGGGACAGGGGATTAATTGGGGAGCTGTTTTTT.

The chain links TRBV4-1 to TRBJ1-5; 7 nucleotides agree with TRBD1. This CDR3 spans 14 amino acids. From germline, CDR1 is MGHRA and CDR2 YSYEKL. Unmatched junction bases numbered 5, after V lost 0 bases and J lost 9 bases. CDR3 DNA: TGCGCCAGCAGCCAAGATGCAGGGGGTAGGCCCCAGCATTTT. Its protein product is CASSQDAGGRPQHF.

V and J are TRBV11-1 and TRBJ2-3; a possible D gene is TRBD2 (6 bases). The germline V and J ends were trimmed by 6 bases and 2 bases, with 6 bases remaining between them. Germline CDR1 reads SGHAT; CDR2 reads FQDESV (reference sequence). This CDR3 comprises 12 residues. The CDR3 here is CASRRDTDTQYF. The CDR3 coding sequence is TGTGCCAGCAGGCGGGACACAGATACGCAGTATTTT. Based on the CDR3 plus reference TRBV11-1 and TRBJ2-3, the full variable domain is EAEVAQSPRYKITEKSQAVAFWCDPISGHATLYWYRQILGQGPELLVQFQDESVVDDSQLPKDRFSAERLKGVDSTLKIQPAELGDSAMYLCASRRDTDTQYFGPGTRLTVL.

This rearrangement joins TRBV6-6 to TRBJ2-7, with D perhaps matching TRBD2 (6 bases). CDR1 and CDR2 (germline): MNHNY, SVGAGI (reference sequence). The CDR3 loop spans 13 amino acids. The V end was cut by 7 bases, the J end by 5 bases, with 15 bases between. The CDR3 loop reads CASTPGLRNEQYV. As DNA, the CDR3 is TGTGCCAGCACCCCGGGACTCCGTAACGAGCAGTACGTC.

Regarding this clone: Other nucleotide sequences in the sample specify the same CDR3. V is TRBV5-1 and J is TRBJ1-5; D remains ambiguous. The germline V and J ends were trimmed by 0 bases and 5 bases, with 6 bases remaining between them. CDR3 length equals 13 residues. Germline lookup yields CDR1 SGHRS and CDR2 YFSETQ. The CDR3 DNA reads as TGCGCCAGCAGCTTGGGAGGAGATCAGCCCCAGCATTTT. Translation: CASSLGGDQPQHF.

The chain employs TRBV28 and TRBJ1-6, with no clear D. The CDR3 length is 17 residues. Germline-derived CDR1 and CDR2 are MDHEN and SYDVKM. V was trimmed by 4 bases and J by 0 bases, leaving 13 bases between them. For the CDR3, the DNA is TGTGCCAGCAGTTCCCCCGGAGCGAGCTCCTATAATTCACCCCTCCACTTT. Protein sequence: CASSSPGASSYNSPLHF.

This clone was counted between two and nine times. The J gene is TRBJ1-1, the V gene TRBV19, with 11 bases fitting TRBD1. The CDR3 extends over 15 amino acids. After removal of 3 bases from V and 5 bases from J, the junction contained 5 bases not matched to a gene. Per germline, CDR1 LNHDA and CDR2 SQIVND (reference sequence). Here the CDR3 reads CASSMDRGPRTEAFF. The CDR3 DNA follows: TGTGCCAGTAGTATGGACAGGGGGCCAAGGACTGAAGCTTTCTTT.